This T cell receptor (beta chain) is drawn from a study of cytomegalovirus exposure and HLA in healthy donors. The germline V gene encodes CDR1 MNHEY and CDR2 SVGAGI. Trimming removed 2 bases from V and 9 bases from J, with 19 bases in between. CDR3 length: 15 residues. PCR used 60 Vbeta primers and 13 Jbeta primers. Sequenced by immunoSEQ multiplex PCR; TCRdb stores in-frame clones only, minus some. The data show roughly 200,000 clones, with around 80% seen just once and roughly 5% held by the top ten. The sequence was collected from a man aged 35-49 years in good health and CMV-seronegative. The sequenced sample consisted of PBMCs. This chain joins TRBV6-5 and TRBJ2-5; a possible D gene is TRBD1 (8 bases). This chain's CDR3 is CASSYTGQGGQAQYF. The CDR3 DNA follows: TGTGCCAGCAGTTACACCGGACAGGGAGGGCAGGCCCAGTACTTC.